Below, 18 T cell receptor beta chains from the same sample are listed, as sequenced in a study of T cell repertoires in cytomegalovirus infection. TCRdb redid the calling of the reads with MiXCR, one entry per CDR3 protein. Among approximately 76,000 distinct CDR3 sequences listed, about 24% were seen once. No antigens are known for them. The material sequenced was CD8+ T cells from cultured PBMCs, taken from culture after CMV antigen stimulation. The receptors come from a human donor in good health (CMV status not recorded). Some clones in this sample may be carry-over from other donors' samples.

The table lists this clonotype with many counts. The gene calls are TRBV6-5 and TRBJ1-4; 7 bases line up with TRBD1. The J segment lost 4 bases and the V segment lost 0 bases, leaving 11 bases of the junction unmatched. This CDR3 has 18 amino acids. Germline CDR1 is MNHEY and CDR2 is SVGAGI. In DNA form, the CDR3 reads TGTGCCAGCAGTTACTCCGAAGAGGGGGCTCTTTTTAATGAAAAACTGTTTTTT. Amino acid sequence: CASSYSEEGALFNEKLFF.

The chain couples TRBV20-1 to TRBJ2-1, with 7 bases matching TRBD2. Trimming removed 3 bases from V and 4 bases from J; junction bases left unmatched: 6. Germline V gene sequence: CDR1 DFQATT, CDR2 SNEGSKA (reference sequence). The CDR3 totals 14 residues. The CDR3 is CSASPSGIYNEQFF. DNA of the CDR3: TGCAGTGCTAGTCCTAGCGGTATTTACAATGAGCAGTTCTTC.

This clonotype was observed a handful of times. The CDR3 loop is CASSLEGAGGPFNEQFF. The CDR3 DNA follows: TGTGCCAGCAGTTTAGAGGGAGCGGGGGGGCCTTTCAATGAGCAGTTCTTC. The chain links TRBV28 to TRBJ2-1; 10 bases map to TRBD2. CDR1 and CDR2 (germline): MDHEN, SYDVKM. The CDR3 is made up of 17 amino acids. Trimming cost V 2 bases and J 6 bases; bases outside gene matches: 10.

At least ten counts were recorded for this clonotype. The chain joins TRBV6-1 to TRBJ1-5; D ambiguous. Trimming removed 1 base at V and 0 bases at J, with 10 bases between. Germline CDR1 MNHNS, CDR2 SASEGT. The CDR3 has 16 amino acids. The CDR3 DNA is TGTGCCAGCAGTGAAGGGGTGAAAATTAGCAATCAGCCCCAGCATTTT. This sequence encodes CASSEGVKISNQPQHF.

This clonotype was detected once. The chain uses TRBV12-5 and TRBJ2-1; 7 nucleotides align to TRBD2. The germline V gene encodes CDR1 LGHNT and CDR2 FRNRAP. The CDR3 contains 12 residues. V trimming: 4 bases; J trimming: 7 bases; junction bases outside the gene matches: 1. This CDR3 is CASGWGGNEQFF. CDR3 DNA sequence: TGTGCTAGTGGTTGGGGGGGGAATGAGCAGTTCTTC. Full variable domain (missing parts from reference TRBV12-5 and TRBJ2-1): DARVTQTPRHKVTEMGQEVTMRCQPILGHNTVFWYRQTMMQGLELLAYFRNRAPLDDSGMPKDRFSAEMPDATLATLKIQPSEPRDSAVYFCASGWGGNEQFFGPGTRLTVL.

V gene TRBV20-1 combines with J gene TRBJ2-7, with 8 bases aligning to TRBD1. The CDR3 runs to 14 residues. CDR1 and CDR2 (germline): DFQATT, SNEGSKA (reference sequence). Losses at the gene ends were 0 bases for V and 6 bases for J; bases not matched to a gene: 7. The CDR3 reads CSARDQDRASEQYF. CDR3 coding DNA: TGCAGTGCTAGAGATCAGGACAGGGCTTCCGAGCAGTACTTC.

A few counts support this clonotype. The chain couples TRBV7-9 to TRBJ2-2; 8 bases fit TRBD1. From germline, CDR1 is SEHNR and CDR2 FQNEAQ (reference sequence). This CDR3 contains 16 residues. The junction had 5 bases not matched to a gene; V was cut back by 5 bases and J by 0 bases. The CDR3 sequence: CASSVPGQANTGELFF. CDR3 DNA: TGTGCCAGCAGCGTTCCGGGACAGGCGAACACCGGGGAGCTGTTTTTT.

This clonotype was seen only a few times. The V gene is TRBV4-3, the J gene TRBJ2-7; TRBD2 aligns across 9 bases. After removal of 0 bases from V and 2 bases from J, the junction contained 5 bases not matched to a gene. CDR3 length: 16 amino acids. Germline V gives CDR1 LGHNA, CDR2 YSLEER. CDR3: CASSQDHSGGPYEQYF. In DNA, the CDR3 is TGCGCCAGCAGCCAAGACCACAGCGGGGGGCCCTACGAGCAGTACTTC.

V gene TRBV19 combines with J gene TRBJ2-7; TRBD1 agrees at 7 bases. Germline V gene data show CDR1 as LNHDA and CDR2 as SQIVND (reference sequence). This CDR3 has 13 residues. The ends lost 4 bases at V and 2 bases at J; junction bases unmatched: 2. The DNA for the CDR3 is TGTGCCAGTAGTACGACAGGGACCTACGAGCAGTACTTC. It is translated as CASSTTGTYEQYF. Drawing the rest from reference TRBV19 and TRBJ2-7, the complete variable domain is DGGITQSPKYLFRKEGQNVTLSCEQNLNHDAMYWYRQDPGQGLRLIYYSQIVNDFQKGDIAEGYSVSREKKESFPLTVTSAQKNPTAFYLCASSTTGTYEQYFGPGTRLTVT.

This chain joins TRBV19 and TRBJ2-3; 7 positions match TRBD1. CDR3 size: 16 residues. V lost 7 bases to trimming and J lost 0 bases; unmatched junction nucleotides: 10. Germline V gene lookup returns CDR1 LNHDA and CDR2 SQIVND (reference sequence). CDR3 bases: TGTGCCAGTACCACAGGGGAAGGGGGAAGCACAGATACGCAGTATTTT. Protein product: CASTTGEGGSTDTQYF.

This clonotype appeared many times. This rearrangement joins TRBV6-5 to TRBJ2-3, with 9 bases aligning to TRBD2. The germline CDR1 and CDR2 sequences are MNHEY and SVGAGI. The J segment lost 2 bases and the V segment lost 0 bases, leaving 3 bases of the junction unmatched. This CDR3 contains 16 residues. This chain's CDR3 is CASSYSASGATDTQYF. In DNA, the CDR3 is TGTGCCAGCAGTTACTCGGCTAGCGGGGCCACAGATACGCAGTATTTT.

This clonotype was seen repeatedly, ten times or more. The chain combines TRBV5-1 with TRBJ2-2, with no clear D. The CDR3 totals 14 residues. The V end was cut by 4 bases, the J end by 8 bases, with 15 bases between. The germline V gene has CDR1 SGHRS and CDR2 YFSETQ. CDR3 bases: TGCGCCAGCAGCGCGAACCACTTTTCGGGGGAGCTGTTTTTT. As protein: CASSANHFSGELFF.

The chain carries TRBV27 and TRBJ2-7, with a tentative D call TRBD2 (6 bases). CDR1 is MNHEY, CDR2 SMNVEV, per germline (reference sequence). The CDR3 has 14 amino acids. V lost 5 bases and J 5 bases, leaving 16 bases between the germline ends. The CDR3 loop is CASSPRLGRHEQYF. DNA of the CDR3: TGTGCCAGCAGTCCGCGACTAGGAAGGCACGAGCAGTACTTC.

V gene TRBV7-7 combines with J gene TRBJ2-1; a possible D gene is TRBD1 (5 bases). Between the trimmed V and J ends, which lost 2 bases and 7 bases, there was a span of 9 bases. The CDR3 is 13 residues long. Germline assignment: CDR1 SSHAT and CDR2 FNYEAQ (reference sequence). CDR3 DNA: TGTGCCAGCAGCTTATCGAAGGGGAATGAGCAGTTCTTC. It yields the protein CASSLSKGNEQFF.

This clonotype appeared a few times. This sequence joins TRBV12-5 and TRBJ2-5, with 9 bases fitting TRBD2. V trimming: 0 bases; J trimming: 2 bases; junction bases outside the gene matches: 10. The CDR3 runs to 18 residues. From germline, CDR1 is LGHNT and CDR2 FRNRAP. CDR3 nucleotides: TGTGCTAGTGGTTTGGTAATAGCGGGGGCACGGGGGCAAGAGACCCAGTACTTC. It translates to CASGLVIAGARGQETQYF.

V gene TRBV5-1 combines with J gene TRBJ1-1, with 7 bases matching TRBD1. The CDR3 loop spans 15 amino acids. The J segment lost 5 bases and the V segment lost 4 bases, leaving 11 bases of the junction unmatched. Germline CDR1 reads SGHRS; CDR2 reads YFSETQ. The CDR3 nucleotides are TGCGCCAGCAGCACAGCTCCCGACAGGGTGACTGAAGCTTTCTTT. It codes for CASSTAPDRVTEAFF.

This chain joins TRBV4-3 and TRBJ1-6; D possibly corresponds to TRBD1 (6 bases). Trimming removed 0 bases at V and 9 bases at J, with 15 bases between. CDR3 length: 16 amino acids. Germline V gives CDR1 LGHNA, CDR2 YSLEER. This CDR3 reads CASSQDGTGTGSPLHF. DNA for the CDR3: TGCGCCAGCAGCCAAGATGGAACAGGGACGGGTTCACCCCTCCACTTT.

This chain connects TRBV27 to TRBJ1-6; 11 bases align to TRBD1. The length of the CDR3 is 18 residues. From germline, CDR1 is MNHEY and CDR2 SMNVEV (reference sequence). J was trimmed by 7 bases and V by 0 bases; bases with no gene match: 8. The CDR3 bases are TGTGCCAGCAGTTTATCTCCCCTCCGGACAGGGGGCAATTCACCCCTCCACTTT. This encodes CASSLSPLRTGGNSPLHF.